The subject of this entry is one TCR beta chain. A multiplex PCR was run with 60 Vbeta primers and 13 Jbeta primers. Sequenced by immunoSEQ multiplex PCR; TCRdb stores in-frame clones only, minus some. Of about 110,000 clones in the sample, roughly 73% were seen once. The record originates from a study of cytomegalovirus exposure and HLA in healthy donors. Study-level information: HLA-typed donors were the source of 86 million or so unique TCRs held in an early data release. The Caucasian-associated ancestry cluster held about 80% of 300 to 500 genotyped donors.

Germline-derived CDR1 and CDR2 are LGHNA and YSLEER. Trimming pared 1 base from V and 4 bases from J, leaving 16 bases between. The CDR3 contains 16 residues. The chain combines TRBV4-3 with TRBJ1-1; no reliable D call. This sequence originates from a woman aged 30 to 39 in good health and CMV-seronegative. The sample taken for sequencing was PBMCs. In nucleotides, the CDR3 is TGCGCCAGCAGCCAAGTAAATTCGGCCAGCGTCACTGAAGCTTTCTTT. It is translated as CASSQVNSASVTEAFF.